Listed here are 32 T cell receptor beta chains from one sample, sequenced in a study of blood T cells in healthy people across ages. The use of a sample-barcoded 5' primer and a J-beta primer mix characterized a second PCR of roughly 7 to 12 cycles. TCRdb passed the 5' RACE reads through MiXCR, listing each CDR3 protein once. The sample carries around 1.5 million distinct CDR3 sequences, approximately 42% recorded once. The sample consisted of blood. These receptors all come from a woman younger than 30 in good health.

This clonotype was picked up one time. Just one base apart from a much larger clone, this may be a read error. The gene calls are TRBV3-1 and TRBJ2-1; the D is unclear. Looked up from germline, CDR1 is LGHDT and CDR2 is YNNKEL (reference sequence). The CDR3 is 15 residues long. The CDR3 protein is CAGSQDPGPRNEQFF. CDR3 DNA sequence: TGTGCCGGCAGCCAAGATCCAGGCCCGCGCAATGAGCAGTTCTTC.

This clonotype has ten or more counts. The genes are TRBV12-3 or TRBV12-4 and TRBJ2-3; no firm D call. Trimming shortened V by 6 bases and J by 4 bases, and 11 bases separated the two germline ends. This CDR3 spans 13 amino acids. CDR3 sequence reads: CASRRPGSDTQYF. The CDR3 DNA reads TGTGCCAGCAGGAGACCCGGGTCAGATACGCAGTATTTT.

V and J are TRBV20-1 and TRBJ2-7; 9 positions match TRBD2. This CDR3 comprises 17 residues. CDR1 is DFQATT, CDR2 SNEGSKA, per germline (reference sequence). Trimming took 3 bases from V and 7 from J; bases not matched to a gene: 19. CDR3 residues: CSASGLAGPSSYNEQYF. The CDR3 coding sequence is TGCAGTGCTAGTGGGCTAGCGGGGCCGAGCTCCTACAATGAGCAGTACTTC.

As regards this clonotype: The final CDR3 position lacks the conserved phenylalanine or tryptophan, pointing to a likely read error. CDR3 nucleotides: TGTGCCAGCAGCTACGGACTAGCGGAGGCCTCCTACAATGAGCAGTTCTCC. It yields the protein CASSYGLAEASYNEQFS. V gene TRBV5-5 combines with J gene TRBJ2-1; TRBD2 matches 10 bases. V lost 3 bases, J lost 0 bases, and 6 bases stayed unmatched. Germline loops: CDR1 SGHKS, CDR2 YYEKEE (reference sequence). There are 17 residues in the CDR3.

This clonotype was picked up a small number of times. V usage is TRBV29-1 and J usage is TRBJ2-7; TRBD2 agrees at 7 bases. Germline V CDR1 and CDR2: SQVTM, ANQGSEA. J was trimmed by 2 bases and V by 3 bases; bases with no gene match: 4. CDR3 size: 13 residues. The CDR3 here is CSVDMGGTYEQYF. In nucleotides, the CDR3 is TGCAGCGTTGATATGGGGGGGACCTACGAGCAGTACTTC.

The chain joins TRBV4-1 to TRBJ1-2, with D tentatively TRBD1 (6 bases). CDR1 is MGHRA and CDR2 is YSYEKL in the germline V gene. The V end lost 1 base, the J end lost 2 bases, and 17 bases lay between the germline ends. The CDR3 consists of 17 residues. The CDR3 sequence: CASSQVLSPTGNYGYTF. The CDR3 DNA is TGCGCCAGCAGCCAAGTACTGTCCCCGACAGGCAACTATGGCTACACCTTC.

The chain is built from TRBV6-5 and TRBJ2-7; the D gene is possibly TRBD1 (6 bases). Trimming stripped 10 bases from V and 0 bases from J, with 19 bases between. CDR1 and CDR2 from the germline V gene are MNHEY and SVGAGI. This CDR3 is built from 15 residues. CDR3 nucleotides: TGTGCCACCAGGGGATTGGGGAGATACTCCTACGAGCAGTACTTC. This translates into CATRGLGRYSYEQYF.

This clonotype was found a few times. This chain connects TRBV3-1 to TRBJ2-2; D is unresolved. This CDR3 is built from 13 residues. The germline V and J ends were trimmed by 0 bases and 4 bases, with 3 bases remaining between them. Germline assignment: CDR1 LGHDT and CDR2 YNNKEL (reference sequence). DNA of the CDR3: TGTGCCAGCAGCCAAGATAGCACCGGGGAGCTGTTTTTT. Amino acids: CASSQDSTGELFF.

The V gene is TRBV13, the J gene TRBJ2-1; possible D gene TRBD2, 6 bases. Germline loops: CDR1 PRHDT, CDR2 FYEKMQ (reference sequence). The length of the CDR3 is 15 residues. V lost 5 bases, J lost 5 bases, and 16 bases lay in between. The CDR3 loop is CASSIVADRNNEQFF. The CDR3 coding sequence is TGTGCCAGCAGCATTGTAGCGGACCGCAACAATGAGCAGTTCTTC.

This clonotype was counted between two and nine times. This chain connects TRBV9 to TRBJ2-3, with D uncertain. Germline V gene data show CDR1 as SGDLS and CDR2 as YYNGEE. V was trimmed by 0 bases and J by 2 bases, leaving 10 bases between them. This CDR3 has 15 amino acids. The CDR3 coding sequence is TGTGCCAGCAGCGTAGGTGGCCCTTTCACAGATACGCAGTATTTT. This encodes CASSVGGPFTDTQYF.

The CDR3 protein is CASSLGRSSSTDTQYF. In DNA, the CDR3 is TGTGCCAGCAGCTTGGGCAGGAGTTCTAGCACAGATACGCAGTATTTT. This sequence joins TRBV5-5 and TRBJ2-3, with D unresolved. Germline V CDR1 and CDR2: SGHKS, YYEKEE (reference sequence). This CDR3 comprises 16 residues. V dropped 0 bases and J dropped 0 bases, with 11 bases sitting between them.

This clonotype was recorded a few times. CDR3 nucleotides: TGTGCCAGCAGCCCGACGACGGAGCCAGTAGGGACCCAGTACTTC. Its translation is CASSPTTEPVGTQYF. This chain joins TRBV3-1 and TRBJ2-5; D call uncertain. The germline gives CDR1 LGHDT, CDR2 YNNKEL (reference sequence). V was clipped by 4 bases and J by 7 bases, with 19 bases between them. The CDR3 sequence is 15 residues long.

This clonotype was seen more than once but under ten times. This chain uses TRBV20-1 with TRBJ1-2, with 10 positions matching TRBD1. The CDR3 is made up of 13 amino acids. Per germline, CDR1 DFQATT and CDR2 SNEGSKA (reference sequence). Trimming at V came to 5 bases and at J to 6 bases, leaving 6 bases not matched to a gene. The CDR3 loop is CSALTGTGDGYTF. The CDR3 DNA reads TGCAGTGCTCTAACCGGGACAGGGGATGGCTACACCTTC.

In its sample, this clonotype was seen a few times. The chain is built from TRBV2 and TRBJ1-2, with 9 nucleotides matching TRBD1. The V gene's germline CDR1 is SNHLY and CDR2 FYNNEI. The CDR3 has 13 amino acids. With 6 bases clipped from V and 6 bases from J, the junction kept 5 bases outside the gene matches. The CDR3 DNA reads TGTGCCAGCAGGAGGACAGGGGAACATGGCTACACCTTC. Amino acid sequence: CASRRTGEHGYTF.

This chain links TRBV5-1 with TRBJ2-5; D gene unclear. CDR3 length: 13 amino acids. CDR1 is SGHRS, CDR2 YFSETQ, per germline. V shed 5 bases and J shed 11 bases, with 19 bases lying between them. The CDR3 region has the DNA TGCGCCAGCAGGCCCAGTGCAGACAATGAGCAGTACTTC. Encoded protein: CASRPSADNEQYF.

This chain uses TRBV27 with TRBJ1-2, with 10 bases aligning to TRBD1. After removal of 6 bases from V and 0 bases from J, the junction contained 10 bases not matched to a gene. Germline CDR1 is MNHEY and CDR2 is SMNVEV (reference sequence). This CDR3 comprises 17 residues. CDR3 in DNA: TGTGCCAGCAGAAAAGGATCGGGACAGGGGTCTAACTATGGCTACACCTTC. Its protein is CASRKGSGQGSNYGYTF.

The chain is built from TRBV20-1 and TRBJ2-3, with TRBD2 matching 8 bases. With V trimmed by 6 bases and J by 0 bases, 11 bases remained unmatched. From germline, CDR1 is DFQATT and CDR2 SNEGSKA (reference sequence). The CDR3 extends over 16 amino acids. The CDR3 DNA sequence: TGCAGTGCCACAATCGTAGGCGGGAGGAGCACAGATACGCAGTATTTT. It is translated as CSATIVGGRSTDTQYF.

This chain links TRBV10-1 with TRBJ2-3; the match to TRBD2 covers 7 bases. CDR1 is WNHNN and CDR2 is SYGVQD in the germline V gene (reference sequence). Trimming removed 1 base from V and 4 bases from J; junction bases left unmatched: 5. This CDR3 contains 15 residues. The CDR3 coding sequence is TGCGCCAGCAGTGAGTGGGAGGGAGGTGCAGATACGCAGTATTTT. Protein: CASSEWEGGADTQYF.

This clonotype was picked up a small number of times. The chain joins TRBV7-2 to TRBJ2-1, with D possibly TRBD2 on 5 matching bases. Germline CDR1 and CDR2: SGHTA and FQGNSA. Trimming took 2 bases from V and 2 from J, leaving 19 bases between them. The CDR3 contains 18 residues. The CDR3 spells CASSLRLAELRAYNEQFF. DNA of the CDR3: TGTGCCAGCAGCTTAAGGCTAGCTGAATTAAGAGCCTACAATGAGCAGTTCTTC.

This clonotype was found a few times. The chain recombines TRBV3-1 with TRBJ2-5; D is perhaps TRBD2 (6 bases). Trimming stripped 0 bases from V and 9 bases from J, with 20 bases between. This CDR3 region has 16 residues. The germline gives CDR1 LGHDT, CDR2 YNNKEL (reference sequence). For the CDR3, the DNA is TGTGCCAGCAGCCAAGATTTGTTCGGGGGAACGGGTTCCCAGTACTTC. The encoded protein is CASSQDLFGGTGSQYF.

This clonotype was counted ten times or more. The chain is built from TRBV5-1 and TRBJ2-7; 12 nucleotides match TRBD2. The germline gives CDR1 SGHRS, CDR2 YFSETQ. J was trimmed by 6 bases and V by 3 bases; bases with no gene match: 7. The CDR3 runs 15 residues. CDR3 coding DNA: TGCGCCAGCAGCTCGACACTAGCGGGAGGACTCGAGCAGTACTTC. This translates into CASSSTLAGGLEQYF.

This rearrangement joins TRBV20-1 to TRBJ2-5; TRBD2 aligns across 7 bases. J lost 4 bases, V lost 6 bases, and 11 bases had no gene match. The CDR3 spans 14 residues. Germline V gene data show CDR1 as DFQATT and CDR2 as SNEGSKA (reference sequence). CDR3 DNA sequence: TGCAGTGCAGGACTGCGCGGGAGAGGAGAGACCCAGTACTTC. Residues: CSAGLRGRGETQYF.

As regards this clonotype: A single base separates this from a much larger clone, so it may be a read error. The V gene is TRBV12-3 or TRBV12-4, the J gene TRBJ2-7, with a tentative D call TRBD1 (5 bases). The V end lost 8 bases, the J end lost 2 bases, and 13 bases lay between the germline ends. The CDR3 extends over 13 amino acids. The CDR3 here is CASGEQGPYEQYF. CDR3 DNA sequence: TGTGCCAGCGGCGAGCAGGGCCCCTACGAGCAGTACTTC.

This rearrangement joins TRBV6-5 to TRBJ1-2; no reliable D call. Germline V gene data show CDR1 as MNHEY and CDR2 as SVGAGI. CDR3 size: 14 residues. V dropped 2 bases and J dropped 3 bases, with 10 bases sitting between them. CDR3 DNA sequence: TGTGCCAGCAGTTACGGCGGCGGTTACTATGGCTACACCTTC. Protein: CASSYGGGYYGYTF.

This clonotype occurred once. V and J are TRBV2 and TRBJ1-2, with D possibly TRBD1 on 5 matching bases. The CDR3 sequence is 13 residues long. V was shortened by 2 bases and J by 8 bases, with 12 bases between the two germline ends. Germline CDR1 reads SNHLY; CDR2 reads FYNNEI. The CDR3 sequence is CASSEWVGDGYTF. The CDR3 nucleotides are TGTGCCAGCAGTGAATGGGTGGGGGACGGCTACACCTTC.

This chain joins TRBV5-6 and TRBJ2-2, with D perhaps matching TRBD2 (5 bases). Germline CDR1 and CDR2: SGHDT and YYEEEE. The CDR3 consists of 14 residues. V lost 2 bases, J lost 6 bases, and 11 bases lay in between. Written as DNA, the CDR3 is TGTGCCAGCAGCTTCGGAGGTGTGGCCGGGGAGCTGTTTTTT. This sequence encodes CASSFGGVAGELFF.

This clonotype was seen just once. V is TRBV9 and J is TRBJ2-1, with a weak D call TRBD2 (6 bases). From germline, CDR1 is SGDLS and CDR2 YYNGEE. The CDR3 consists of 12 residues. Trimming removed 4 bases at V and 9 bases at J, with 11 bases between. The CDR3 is CASSSTEGEQFF. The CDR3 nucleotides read TGTGCCAGCAGCTCAACGGAGGGTGAGCAGTTCTTC.

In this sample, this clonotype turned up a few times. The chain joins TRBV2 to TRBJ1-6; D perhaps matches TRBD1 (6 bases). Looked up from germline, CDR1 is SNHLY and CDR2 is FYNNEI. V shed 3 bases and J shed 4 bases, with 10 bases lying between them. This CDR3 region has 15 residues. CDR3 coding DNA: TGTGCCAGCAGTGACAGGGGCGCTTATAATTCACCCCTCCACTTT. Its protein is CASSDRGAYNSPLHF.

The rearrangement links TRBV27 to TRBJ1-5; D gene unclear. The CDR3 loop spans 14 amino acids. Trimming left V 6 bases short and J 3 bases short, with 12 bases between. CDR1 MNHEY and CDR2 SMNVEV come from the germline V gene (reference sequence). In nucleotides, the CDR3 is TGTGCCAGCAGCGCTATGGGAGCCAATCAGCCCCAGCATTTT. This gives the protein CASSAMGANQPQHF.

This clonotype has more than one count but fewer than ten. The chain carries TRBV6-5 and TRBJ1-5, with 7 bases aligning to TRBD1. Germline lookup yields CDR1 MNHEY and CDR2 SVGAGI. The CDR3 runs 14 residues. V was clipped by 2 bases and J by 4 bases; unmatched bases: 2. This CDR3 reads CASSYRDRNQPQHF. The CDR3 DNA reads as TGTGCCAGCAGTTACCGGGACAGAAATCAGCCCCAGCATTTT.

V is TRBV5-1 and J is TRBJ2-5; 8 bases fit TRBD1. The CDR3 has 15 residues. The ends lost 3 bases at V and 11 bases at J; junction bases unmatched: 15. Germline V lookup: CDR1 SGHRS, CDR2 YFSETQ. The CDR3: CASSYEEQGVSEQYF. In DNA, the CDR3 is TGCGCCAGCAGCTACGAGGAACAGGGGGTCAGTGAGCAGTACTTC. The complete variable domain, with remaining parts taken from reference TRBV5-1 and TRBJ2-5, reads KAGVTQTPRYLIKTRGQQVTLSCSPISGHRSVSWYQQTPGQGLQFLFEYFSETQRNKGNFPGRFSGRQFSNSRSEMNVSTLELGDSALYLCASSYEEQGVSEQYFGPGTRLLVL.

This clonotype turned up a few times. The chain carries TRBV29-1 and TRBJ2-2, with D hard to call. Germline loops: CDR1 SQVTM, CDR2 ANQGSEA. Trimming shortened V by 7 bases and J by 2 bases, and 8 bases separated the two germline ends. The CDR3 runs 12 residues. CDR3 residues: CSARQNTGELFF. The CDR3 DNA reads TGCAGCGCCAGACAAAACACCGGGGAGCTGTTTTTT.